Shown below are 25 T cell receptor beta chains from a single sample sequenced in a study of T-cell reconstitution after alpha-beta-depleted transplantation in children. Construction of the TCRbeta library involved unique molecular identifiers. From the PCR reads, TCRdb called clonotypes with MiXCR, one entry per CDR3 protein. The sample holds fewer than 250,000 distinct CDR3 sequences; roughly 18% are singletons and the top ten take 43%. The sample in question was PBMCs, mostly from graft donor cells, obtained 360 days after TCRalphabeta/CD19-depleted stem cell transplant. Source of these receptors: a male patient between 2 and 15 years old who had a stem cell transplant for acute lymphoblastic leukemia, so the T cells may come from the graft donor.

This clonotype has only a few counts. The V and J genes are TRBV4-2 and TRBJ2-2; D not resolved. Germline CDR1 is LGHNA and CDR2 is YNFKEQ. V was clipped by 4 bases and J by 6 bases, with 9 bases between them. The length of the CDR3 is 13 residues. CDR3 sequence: CASSRGLPGELFF. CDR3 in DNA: TGTGCCAGCAGCCGTGGCCTCCCCGGGGAGCTGTTTTTT.

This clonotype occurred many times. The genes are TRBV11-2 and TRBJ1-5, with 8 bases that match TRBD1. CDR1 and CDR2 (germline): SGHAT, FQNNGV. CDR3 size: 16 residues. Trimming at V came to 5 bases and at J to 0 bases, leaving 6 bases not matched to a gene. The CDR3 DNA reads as TGTGCCAGCAGCCCTCGACAGGGGAATAGCAATCAGCCCCAGCATTTT. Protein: CASSPRQGNSNQPQHF.

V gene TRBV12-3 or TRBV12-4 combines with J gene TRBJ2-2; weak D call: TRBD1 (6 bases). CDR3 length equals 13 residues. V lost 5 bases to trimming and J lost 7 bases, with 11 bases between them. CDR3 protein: CASSRQAGGELFF. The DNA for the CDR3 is TGTGCCAGCAGTAGACAGGCGGGCGGGGAGCTGTTTTTT.

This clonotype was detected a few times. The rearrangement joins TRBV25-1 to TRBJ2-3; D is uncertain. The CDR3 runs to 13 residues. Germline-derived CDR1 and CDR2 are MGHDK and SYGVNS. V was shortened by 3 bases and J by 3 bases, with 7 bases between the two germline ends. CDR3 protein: CASSDRGTDTQYF. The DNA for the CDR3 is TGTGCCAGCAGTGATCGCGGAACAGATACGCAGTATTTT.

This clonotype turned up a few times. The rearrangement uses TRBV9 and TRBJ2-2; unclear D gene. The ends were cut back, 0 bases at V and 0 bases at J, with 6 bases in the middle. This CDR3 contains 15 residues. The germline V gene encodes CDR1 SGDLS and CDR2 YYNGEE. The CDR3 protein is CASSVGSANTGELFF. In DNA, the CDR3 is TGTGCCAGCAGCGTAGGATCCGCGAACACCGGGGAGCTGTTTTTT. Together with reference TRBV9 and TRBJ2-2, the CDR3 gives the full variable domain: DSGVTQTPKHLITATGQRVTLRCSPRSGDLSVYWYQQSLDQGLQFLIQYYNGEERAKGNILERFSAQQFPDLHSELNLSSLELGDSALYFCASSVGSANTGELFFGEGSRLTVL.

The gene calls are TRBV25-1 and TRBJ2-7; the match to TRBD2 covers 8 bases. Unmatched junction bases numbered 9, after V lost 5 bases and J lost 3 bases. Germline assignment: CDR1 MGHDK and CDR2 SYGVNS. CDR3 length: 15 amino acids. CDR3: CASSSQQRGYYEQYF. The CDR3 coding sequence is TGTGCCAGCAGTTCTCAGCAGCGGGGGTACTACGAGCAGTACTTC.

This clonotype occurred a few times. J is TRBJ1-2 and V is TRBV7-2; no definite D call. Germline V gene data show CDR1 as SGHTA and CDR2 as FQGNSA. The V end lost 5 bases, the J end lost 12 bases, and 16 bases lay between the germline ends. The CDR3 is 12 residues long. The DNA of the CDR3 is TGTGCCAGCAGCCTGAGGGAGCGAATCCACACCTTC. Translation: CASSLRERIHTF.

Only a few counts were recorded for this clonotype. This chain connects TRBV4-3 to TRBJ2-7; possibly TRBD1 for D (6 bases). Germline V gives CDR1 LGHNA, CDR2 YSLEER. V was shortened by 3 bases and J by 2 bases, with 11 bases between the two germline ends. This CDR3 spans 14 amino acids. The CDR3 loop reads CASSHRDKPYEQYF. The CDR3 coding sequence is TGCGCCAGCAGCCACCGGGACAAACCCTACGAGCAGTACTTC.

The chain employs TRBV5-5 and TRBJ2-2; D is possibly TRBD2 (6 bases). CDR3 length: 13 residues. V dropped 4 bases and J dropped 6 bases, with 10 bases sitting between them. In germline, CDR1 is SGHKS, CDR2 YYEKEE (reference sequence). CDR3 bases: TGTGCCAGCAGCCCCTGGGAGGCCGGGGAGCTGTTTTTT. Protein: CASSPWEAGELFF.

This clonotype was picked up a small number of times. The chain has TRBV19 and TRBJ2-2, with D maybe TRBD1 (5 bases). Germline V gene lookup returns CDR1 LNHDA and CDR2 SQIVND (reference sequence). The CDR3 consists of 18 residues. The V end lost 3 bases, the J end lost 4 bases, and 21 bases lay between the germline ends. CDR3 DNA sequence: TGTGCCAGTAGTATCAAGGGCAGGGCAATATTTACCACCGGGGAGCTGTTTTTT. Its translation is CASSIKGRAIFTTGELFF.

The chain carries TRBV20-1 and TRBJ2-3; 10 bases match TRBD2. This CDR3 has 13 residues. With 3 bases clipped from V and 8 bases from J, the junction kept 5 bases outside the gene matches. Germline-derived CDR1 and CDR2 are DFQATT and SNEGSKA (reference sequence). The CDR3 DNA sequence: TGCAGTGCTAGTCCACTAGCGGGGCTTACGCAGTATTTT. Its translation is CSASPLAGLTQYF.

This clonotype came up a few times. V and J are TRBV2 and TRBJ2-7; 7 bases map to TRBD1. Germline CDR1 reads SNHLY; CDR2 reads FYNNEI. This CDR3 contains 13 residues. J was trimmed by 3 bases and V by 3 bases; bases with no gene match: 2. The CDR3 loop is CASSDSGGYEQYF. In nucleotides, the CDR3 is TGTGCCAGCAGTGATTCAGGGGGCTACGAGCAGTACTTC.

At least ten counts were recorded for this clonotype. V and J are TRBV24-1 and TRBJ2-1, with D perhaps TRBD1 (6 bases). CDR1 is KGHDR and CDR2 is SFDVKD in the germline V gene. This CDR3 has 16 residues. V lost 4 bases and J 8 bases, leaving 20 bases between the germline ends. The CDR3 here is CATSDKTGKVGDEQFF. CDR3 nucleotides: TGTGCCACCAGTGACAAGACAGGAAAAGTCGGCGATGAGCAGTTCTTC.

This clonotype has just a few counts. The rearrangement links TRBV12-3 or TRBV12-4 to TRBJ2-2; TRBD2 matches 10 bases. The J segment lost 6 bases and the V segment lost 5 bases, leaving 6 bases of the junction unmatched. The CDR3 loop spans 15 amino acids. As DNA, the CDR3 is TGTGCCAGCAGTCCCCTAGCGGGGGTTCCCGGGGAGCTGTTTTTT. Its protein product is CASSPLAGVPGELFF.

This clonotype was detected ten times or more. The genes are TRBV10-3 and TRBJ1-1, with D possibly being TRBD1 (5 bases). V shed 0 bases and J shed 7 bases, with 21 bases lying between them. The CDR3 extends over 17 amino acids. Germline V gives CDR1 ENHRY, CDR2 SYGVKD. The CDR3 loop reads CAISESAISGGENEAFF. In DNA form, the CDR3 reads TGTGCCATCAGTGAGTCGGCGATCTCCGGGGGGGAGAATGAAGCTTTCTTT.

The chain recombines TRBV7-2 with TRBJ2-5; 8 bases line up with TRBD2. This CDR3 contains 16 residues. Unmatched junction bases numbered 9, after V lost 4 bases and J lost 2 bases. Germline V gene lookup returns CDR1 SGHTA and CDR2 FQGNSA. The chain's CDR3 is CASSSPPGLAQETQYF. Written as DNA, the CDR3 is TGTGCCAGCAGCTCCCCCCCCGGACTAGCACAAGAGACCCAGTACTTC.

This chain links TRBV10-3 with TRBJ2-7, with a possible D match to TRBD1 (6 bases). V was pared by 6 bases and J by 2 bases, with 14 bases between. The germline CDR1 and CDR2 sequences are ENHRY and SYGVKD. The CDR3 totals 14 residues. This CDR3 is CAIRSTGIPYEQYF. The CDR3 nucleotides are TGTGCCATCAGATCAACAGGGATCCCCTACGAGCAGTACTTC.

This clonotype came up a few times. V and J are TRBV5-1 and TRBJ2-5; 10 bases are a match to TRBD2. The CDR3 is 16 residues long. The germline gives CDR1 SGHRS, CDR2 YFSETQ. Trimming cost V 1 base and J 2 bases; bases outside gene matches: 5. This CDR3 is CASSLYGLAAQETQYF. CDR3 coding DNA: TGCGCCAGCAGCTTGTACGGACTAGCGGCTCAAGAGACCCAGTACTTC.

CDR3 DNA sequence: TGTGCCAGCATCGCCGGTCCTGGCACCGAGCAGTACTTC. Translated, it gives CASIAGPGTEQYF. The genes are TRBV12-3 or TRBV12-4 and TRBJ2-7; D is unclear. The length of the CDR3 is 13 residues. Trimming shortened V by 7 bases and J by 6 bases, and 16 bases separated the two germline ends.

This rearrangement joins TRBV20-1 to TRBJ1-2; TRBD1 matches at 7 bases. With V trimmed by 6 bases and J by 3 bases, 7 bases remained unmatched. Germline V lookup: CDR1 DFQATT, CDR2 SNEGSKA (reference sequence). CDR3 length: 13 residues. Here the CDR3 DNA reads TGCAGTGCGGTCAGGGGGGTCGACTATGGCTACACCTTC. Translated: CSAVRGVDYGYTF.

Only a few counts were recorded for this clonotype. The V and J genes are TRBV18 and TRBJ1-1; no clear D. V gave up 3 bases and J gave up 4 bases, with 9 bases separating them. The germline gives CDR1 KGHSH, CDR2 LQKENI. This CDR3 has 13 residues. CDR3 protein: CASSPQEGTEAFF. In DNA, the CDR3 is TGTGCCAGCTCACCTCAGGAAGGCACTGAAGCTTTCTTT.

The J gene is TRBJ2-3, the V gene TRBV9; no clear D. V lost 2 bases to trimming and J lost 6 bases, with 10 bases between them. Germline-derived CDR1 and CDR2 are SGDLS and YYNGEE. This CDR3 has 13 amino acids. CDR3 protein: CASSVPTSDTQYF. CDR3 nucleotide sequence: TGTGCCAGCAGCGTCCCTACCAGCGATACGCAGTATTTT.

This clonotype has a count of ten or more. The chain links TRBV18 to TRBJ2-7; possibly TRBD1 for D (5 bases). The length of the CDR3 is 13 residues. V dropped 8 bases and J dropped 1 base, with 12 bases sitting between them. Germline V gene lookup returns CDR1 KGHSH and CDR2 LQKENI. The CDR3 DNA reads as TGTGCCAGCAGTCCCGGACAATCCTACGAGCAGTACTTC. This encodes CASSPGQSYEQYF.

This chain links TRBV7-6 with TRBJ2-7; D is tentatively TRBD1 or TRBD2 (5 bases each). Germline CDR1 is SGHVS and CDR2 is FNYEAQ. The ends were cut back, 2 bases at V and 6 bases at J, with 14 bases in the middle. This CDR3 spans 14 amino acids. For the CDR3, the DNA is TGTGCCAGCAGCTTAAGTGAGGGGCCCCGCGAGCAGTACTTC. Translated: CASSLSEGPREQYF.

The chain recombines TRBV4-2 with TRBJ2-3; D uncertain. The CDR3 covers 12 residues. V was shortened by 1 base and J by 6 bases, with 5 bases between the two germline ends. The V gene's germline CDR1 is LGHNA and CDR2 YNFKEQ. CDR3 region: CASSQAPDTQYF. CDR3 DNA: TGTGCCAGCAGCCAAGCCCCGGATACGCAGTATTTT.